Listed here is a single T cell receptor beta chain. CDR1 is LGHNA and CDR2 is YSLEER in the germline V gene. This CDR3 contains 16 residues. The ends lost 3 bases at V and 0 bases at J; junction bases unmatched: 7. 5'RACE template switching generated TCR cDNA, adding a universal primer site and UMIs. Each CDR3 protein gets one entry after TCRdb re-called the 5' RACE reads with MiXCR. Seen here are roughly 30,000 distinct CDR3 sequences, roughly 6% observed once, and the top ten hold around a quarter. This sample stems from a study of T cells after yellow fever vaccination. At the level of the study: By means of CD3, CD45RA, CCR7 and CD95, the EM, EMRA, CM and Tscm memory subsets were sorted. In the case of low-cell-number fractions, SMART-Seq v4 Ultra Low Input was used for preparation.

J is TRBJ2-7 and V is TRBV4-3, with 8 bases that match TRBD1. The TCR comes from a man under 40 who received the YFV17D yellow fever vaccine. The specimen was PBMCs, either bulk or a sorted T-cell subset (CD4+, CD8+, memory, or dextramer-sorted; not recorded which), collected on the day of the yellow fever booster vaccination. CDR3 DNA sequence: TGCGCCAGCAGCCAGCTATACAGGGGGTCCTCCTACGAGCAGTACTTC. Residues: CASSQLYRGSSYEQYF.